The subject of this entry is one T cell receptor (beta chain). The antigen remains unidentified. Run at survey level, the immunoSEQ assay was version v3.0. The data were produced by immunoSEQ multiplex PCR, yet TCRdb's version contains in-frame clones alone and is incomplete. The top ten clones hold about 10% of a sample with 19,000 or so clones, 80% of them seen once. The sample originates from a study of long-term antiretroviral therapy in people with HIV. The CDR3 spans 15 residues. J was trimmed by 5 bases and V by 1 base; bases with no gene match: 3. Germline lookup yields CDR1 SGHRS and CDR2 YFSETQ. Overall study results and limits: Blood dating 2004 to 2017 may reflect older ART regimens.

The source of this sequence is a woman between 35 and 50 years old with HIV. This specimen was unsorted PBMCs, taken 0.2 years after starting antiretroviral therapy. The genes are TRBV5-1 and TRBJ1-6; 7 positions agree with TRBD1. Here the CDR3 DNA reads TGCGCCAGCAGCTTGAACACAGGGGATAATTCACCCCTCCACTTT. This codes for CASSLNTGDNSPLHF. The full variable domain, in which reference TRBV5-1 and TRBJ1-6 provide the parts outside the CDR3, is KAGVTQTPRYLIKTRGQQVTLSCSPISGHRSVSWYQQTPGQGLQFLFEYFSETQRNKGNFPGRFSGRQFSNSRSEMNVSTLELGDSALYLCASSLNTGDNSPLHFGNGTRLTVT.